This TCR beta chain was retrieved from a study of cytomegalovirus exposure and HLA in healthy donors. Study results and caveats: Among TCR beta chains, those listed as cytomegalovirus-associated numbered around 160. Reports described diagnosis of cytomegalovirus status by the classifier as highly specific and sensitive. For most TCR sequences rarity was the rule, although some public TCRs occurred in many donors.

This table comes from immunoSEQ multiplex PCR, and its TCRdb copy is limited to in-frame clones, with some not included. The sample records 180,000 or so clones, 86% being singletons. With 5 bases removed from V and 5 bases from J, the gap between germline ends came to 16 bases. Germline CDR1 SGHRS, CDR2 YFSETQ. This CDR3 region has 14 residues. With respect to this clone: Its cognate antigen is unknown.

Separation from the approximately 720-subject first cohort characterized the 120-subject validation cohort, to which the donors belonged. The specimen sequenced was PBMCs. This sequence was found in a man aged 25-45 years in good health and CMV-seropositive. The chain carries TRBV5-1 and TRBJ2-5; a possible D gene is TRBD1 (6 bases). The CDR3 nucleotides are TGCGCCAGCAGAGTAACAGGGAAGTGGGAGACCCAGTACTTC. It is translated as CASRVTGKWETQYF.